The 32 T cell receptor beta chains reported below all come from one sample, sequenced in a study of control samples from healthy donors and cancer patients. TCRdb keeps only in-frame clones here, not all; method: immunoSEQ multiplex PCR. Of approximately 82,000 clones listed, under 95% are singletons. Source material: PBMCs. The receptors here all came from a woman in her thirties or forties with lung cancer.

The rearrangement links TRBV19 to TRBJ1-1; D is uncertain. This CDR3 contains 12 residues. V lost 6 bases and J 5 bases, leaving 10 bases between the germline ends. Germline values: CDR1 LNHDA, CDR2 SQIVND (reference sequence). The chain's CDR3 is CASRYGRTEAFF. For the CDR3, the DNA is TGTGCCAGTAGGTATGGACGGACTGAAGCTTTCTTT.

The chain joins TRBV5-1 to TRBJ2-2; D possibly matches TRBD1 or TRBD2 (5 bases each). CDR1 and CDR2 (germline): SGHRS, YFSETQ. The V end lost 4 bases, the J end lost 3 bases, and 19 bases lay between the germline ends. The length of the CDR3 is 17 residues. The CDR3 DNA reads TGCGCCAGCAGCCGTAGTGGGGCAGCGGCGGACACCGGGGAGCTGTTTTTT. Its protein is CASSRSGAAADTGELFF.

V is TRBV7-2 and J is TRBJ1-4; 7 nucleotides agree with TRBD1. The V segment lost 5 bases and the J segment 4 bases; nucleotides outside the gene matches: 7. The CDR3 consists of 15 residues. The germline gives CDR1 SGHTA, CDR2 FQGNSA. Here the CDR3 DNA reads TGTGCCAGCAGCCCCGGAGGGGGCGGTAATGAAAAACTGTTTTTT. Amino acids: CASSPGGGGNEKLFF.

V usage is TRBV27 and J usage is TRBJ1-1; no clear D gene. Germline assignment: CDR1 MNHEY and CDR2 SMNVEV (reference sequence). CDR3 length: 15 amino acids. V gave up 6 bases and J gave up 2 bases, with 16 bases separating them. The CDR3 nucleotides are TGTGCCAGCAGCCTAGGTCGGGCCCTAAACACTGAAGCTTTCTTT. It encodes CASSLGRALNTEAFF.

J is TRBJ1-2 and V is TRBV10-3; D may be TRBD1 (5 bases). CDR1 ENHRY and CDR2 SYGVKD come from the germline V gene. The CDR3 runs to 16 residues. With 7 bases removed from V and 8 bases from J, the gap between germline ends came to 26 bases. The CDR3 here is CAITGLPGPIPAGYTF. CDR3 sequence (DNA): TGTGCCATCACTGGTTTACCGGGACCCATCCCTGCAGGCTACACCTTC.

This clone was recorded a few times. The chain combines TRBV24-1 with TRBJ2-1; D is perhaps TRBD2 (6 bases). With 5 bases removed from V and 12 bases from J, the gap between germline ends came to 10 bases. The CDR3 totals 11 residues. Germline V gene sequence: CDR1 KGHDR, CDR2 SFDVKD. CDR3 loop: CATSGGTWQFF. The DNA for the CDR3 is TGTGCCACCAGTGGGGGGACTTGGCAGTTCTTC.

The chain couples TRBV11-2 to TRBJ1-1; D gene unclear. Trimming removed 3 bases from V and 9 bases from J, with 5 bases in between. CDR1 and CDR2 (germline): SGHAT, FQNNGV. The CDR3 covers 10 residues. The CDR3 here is CASSLDQAFF. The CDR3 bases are TGTGCCAGCAGCTTGGACCAAGCTTTCTTT. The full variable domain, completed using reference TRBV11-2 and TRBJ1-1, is EAGVAQSPRYKIIEKRQSVAFWCNPISGHATLYWYQQILGQGPKLLIQFQNNGVVDDSQLPKDRFSAERLKGVDSTLKIQPAKLEDSAVYLCASSLDQAFFGQGTRLTVV.

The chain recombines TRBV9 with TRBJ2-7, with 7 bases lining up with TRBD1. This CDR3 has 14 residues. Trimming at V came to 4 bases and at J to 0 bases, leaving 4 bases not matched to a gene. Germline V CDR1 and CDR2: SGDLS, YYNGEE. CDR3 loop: CASSPWTGSYEQYF. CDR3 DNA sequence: TGTGCCAGCAGCCCTTGGACAGGCTCCTACGAGCAGTACTTC.

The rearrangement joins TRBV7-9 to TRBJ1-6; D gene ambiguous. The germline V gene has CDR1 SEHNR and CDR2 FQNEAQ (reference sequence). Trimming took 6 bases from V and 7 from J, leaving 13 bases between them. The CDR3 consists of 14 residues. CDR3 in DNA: TGTGCCAGCAGATTGGAGTTGAGGAATTCACCCCTCCACTTT. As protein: CASRLELRNSPLHF. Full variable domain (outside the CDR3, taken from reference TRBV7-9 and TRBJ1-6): DTGVSQNPRHKITKRGQNVTFRCDPISEHNRLYWYRQTLGQGPEFLTYFQNEAQLEKSRLLSDRFSAERPKGSFSTLEIQRTEQGDSAMYLCASRLELRNSPLHFGNGTRLTVT.

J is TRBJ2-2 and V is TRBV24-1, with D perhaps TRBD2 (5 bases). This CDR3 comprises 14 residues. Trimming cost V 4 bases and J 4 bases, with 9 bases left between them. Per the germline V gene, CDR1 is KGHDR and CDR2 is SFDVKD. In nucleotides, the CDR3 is TGTGCCACCAGTGACCGGGGATTCACCGGGGAGCTGTTTTTT. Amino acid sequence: CATSDRGFTGELFF.

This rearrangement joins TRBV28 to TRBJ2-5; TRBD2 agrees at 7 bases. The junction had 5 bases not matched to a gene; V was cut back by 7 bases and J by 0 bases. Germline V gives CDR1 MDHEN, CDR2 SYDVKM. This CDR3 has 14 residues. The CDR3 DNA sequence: TGTGCCAGCACCATGGGGGGGTACCAAGAGACCCAGTACTTC. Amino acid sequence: CASTMGGYQETQYF.

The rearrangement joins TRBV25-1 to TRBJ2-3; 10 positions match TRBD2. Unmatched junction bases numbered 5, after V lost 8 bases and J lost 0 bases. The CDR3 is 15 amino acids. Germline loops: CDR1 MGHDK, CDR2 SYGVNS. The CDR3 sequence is CASRTSGGSTDTQYF. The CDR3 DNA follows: TGTGCCAGCCGGACTAGCGGCGGTAGCACAGATACGCAGTATTTT.

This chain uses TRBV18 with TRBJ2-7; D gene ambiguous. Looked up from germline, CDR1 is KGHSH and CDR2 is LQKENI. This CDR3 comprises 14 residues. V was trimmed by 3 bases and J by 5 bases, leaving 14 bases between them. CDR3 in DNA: TGTGCCAGCTCACCGGATCCGATTTACCACGAGCAGTACTTC. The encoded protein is CASSPDPIYHEQYF. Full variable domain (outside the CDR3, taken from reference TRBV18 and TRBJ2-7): NAGVMQNPRHLVRRRGQEARLRCSPMKGHSHVYWYRQLPEEGLKFMVYLQKENIIDESGMPKERFSAEFPKEGPSILRIQQVVRGDSAAYFCASSPDPIYHEQYFGPGTRLTVT.

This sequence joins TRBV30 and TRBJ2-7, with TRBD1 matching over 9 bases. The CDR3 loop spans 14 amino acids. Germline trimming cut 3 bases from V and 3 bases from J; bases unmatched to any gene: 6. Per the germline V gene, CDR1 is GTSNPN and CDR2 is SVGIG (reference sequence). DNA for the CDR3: TGTGCCTGGAGCGCCGGGACAGGGAACTACGAGCAGTACTTC. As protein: CAWSAGTGNYEQYF.

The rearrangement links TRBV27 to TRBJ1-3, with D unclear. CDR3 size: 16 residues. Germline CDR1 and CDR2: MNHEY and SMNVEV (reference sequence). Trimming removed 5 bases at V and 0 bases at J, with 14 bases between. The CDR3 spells CASSPRAYLSGNTIYF. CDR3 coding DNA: TGTGCCAGCAGTCCCCGGGCCTATCTCTCTGGAAACACCATATATTTT.

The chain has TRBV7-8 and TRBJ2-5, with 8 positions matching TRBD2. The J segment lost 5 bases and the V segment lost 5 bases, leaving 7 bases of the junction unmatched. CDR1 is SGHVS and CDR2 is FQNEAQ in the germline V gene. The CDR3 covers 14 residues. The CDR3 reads CASSGGGFGETQYF. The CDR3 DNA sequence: TGTGCCAGCAGCGGCGGGGGGTTCGGGGAGACCCAGTACTTC.

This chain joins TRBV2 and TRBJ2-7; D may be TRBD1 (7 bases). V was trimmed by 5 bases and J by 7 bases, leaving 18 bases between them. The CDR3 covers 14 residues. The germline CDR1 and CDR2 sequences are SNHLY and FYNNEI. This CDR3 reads CASSSGRGASEQYF. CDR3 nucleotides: TGTGCCAGCAGTTCGGGCAGGGGGGCTAGTGAGCAGTACTTC.

CDR3 DNA sequence: TGTGCCAGCAGCTTACCGACAGGTTACGAGCAGTACTTC. It codes for CASSLPTGYEQYF. The chain recombines TRBV7-9 with TRBJ2-7; tentatively, D is TRBD1 (6 bases). Germline V CDR1 and CDR2: SEHNR, FQNEAQ (reference sequence). Trimming took off 2 bases at V and 4 bases at J, with 9 bases between the two ends. This CDR3 region has 13 residues.

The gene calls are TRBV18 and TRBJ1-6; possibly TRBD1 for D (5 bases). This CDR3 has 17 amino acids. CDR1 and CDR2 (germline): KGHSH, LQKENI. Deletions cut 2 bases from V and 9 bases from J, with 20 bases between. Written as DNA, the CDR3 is TGTGCCAGCTCACCATCACCCGGGCCGGGGCTTGCTTCACCCCTCCACTTT. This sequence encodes CASSPSPGPGLASPLHF.

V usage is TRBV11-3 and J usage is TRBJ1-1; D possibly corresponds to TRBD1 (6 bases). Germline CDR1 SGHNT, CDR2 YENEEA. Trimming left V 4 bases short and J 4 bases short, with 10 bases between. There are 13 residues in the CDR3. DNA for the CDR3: TGTGCCAGCAGCTACGGGACAACCACTGAAGCTTTCTTT. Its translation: CASSYGTTTEAFF.

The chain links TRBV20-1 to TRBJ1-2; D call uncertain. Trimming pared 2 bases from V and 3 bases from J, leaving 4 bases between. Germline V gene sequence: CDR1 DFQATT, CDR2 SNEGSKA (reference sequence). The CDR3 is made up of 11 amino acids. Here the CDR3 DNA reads TGCAGTGCTAGAAAAGACTATGGCTACACCTTC. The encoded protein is CSARKDYGYTF.

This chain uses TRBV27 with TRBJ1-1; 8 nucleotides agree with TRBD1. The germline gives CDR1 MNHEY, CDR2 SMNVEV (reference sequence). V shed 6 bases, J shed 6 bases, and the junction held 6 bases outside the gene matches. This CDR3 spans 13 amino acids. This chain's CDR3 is CASSLRGQPEAFF. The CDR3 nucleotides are TGTGCCAGCAGCCTCAGGGGGCAGCCTGAAGCTTTCTTT.

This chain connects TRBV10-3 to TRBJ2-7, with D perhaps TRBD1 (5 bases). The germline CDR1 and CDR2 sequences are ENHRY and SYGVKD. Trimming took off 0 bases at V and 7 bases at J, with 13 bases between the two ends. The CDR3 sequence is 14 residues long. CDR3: CAISESTAALEQYF. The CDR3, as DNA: TGTGCCATCAGTGAGTCGACAGCAGCCTTGGAGCAGTACTTC.

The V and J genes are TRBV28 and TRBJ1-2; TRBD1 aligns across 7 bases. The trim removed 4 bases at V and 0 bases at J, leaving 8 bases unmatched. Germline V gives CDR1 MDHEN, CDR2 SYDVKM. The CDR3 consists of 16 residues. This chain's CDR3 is CASSSQGTGANYGYTF. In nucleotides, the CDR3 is TGTGCCAGCAGTTCACAGGGGACCGGCGCTAACTATGGCTACACCTTC.

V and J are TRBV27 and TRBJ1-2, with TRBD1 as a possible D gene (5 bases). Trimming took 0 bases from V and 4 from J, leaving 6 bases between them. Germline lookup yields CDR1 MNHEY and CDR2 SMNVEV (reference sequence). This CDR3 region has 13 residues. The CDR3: CASSLSQGYGYTF. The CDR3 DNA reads TGTGCCAGCAGTTTATCCCAGGGCTATGGCTACACCTTC.

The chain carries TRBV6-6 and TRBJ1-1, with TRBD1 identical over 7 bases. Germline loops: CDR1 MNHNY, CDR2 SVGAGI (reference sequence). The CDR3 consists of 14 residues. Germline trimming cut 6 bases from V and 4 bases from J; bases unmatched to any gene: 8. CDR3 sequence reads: CASSAGTARTEAFF. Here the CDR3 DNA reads TGTGCCAGCAGCGCCGGGACAGCCCGCACTGAAGCTTTCTTT.

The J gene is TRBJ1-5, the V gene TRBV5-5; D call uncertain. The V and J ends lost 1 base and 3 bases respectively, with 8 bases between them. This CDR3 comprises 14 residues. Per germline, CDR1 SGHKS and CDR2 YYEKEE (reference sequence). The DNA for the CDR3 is TGTGCCAGCAGCTTGCTGGCGGTCAATCAGCCCCAGCATTTT. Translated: CASSLLAVNQPQHF.

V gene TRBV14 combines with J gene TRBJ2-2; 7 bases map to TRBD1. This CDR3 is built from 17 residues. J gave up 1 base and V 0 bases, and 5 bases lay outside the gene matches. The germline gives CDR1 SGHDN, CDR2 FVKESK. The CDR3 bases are TGTGCCAGCAGCCAAGATCCCGGGACAGTGAACACCGGGGAGCTGTTTTTT. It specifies CASSQDPGTVNTGELFF.

The DNA for the CDR3 is TGTGCCAGCAGCGAACGGTGGGGGGCAGGGAAAAACATTCAGTACTTC. Translation: CASSERWGAGKNIQYF. The chain links TRBV3-1 (or the pseudogene TRBV3-2) to TRBJ2-4; D possibly matches TRBD1 or TRBD2 (6 bases each). The V gene's germline CDR1 is LGHDT and CDR2 YNNKEL (reference sequence). The CDR3 length is 16 residues. V was clipped by 5 bases and J by 4 bases, with 18 bases between them.

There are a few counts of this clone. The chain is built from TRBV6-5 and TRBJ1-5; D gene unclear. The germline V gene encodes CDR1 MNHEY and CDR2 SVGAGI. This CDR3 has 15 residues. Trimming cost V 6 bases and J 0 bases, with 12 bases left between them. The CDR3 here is CASSPSTHSNQPQHF. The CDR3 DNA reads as TGTGCCAGCAGCCCCTCGACCCATAGCAATCAGCCCCAGCATTTT.

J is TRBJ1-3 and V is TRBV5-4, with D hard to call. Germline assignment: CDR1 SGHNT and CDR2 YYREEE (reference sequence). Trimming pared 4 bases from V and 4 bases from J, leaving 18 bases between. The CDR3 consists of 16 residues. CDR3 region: CASSDSRLIRGNTIYF. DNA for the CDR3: TGTGCCAGCAGCGATAGTAGGTTGATAAGGGGAAACACCATATATTTT. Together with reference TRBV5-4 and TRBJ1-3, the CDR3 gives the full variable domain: ETGVTQSPTHLIKTRGQQVTLRCSSQSGHNTVSWYQQALGQGPQFIFQYYREEENGRGNFPPRFSGLQFPNYSSELNVNALELDDSALYLCASSDSRLIRGNTIYFGEGSWLTVV.

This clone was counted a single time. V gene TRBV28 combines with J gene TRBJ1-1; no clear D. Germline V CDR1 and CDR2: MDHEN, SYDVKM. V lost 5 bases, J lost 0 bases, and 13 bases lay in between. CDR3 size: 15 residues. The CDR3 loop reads CASSPINSMNTEAFF. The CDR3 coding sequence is TGTGCCAGCAGTCCCATAAACAGCATGAACACTGAAGCTTTCTTT.